This T cell receptor (beta chain) stems from a study of cytomegalovirus exposure and HLA in healthy donors. CDR3 length: 14 residues. Germline V CDR1 and CDR2: SGDLS, YYNGEE. Trimming took off 0 bases at V and 2 bases at J, with 9 bases between the two ends. Only a few counts were recorded for this clone. The PCR used 60 Vbeta and 13 Jbeta primers. This table comes from immunoSEQ multiplex PCR, and its TCRdb copy is limited to in-frame clones, with some not included. The repertoire holds roughly 130,000 clones, with 8% to 9.5% as singletons. The source is a man aged 35-49 years in good health and CMV-seronegative. The chain links TRBV9 to TRBJ2-7, with D unclear. Sequencing was performed on PBMCs. The CDR3: CASSVGQETYEQYF. CDR3 in DNA: TGTGCCAGCAGCGTAGGGCAGGAAACCTACGAGCAGTACTTC.